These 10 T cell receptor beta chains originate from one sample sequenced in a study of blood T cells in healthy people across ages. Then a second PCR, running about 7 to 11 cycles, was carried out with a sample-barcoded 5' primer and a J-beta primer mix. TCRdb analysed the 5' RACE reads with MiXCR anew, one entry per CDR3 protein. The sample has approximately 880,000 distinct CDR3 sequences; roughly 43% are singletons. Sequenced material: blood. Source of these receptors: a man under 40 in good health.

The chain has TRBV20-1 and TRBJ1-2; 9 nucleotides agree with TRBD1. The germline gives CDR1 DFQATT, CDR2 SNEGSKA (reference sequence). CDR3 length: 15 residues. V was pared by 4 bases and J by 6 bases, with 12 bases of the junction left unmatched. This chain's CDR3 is CSATEPGQGFHGYTF. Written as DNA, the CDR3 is TGCAGTGCTACAGAGCCGGGACAGGGATTCCATGGCTACACCTTC.

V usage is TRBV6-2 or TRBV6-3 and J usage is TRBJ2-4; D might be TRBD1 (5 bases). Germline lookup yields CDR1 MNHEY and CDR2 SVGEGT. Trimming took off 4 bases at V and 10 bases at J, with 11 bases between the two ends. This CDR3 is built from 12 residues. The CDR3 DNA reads TGTGCCAGCAGTTTCACCAGGGCGATTCAGTACTTC. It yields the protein CASSFTRAIQYF.

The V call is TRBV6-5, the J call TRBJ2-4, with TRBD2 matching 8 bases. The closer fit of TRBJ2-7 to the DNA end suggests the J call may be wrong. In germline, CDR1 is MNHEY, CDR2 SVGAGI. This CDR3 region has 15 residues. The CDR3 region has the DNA TGTGCCAGCAGTTATCCCCGCCGCGGGGGGTACGAGCAGTACTTC. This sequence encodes CASSYPRRGGYEQYF.

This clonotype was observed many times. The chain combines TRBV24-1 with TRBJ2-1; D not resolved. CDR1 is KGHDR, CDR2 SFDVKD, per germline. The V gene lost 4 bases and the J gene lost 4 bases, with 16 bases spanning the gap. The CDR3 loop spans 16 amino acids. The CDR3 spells CATSDPSPMGYNEQFF. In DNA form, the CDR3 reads TGTGCCACCAGTGACCCAAGTCCTATGGGGTACAATGAGCAGTTCTTC.

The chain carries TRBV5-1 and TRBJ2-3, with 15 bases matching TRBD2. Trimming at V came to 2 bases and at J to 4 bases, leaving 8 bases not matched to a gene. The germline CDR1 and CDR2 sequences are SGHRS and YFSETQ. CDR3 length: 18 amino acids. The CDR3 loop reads CASSFGGLAGGIADTQYF. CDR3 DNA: TGCGCCAGCAGCTTCGGGGGACTAGCGGGGGGAATCGCAGATACGCAGTATTTT. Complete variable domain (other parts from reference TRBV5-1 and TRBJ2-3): KAGVTQTPRYLIKTRGQQVTLSCSPISGHRSVSWYQQTPGQGLQFLFEYFSETQRNKGNFPGRFSGRQFSNSRSEMNVSTLELGDSALYLCASSFGGLAGGIADTQYFGPGTRLTVL.

The CDR3 DNA sequence: TGTGCCAGCAGTCCCCTAGGGGGGGCCACAACAGATACGCAGTATTTT. Its protein is CASSPLGGATTDTQYF. The V and J genes are TRBV27 and TRBJ2-3, with D possibly TRBD2 on 7 matching bases. In germline, CDR1 is MNHEY, CDR2 SMNVEV (reference sequence). V was cut by 5 bases and J by 3 bases, with 18 bases left in between. This CDR3 has 16 residues.

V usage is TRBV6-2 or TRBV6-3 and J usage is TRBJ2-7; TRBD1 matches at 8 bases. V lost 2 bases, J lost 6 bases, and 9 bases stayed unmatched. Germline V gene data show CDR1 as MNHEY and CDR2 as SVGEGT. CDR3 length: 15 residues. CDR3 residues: CASSYGTGSSLEQYF. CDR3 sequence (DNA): TGTGCCAGCAGTTACGGGACAGGTAGTTCCCTCGAGCAGTACTTC.

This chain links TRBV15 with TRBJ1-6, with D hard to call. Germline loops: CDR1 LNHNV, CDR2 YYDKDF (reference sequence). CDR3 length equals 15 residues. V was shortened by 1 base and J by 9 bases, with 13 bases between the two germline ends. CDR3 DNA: TGTGCCACCAGCAGAGGGGAAGAAGGTGGTTCACCCCTCCACTTT. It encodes CATSRGEEGGSPLHF. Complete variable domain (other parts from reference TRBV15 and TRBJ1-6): DAMVIQNPRYQVTQFGKPVTLSCSQTLNHNVMYWYQQKSSQAPKLLFHYYDKDFNNEADTPDNFQSRRPNTSFCFLDIRSPGLGDTAMYLCATSRGEEGGSPLHFGNGTRLTVT.

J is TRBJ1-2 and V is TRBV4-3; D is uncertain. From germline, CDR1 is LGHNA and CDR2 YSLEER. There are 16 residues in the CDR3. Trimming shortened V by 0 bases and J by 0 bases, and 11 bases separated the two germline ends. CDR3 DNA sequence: TGCGCCAGCAGCCAAGATTACGGCACGACTAACTATGGCTACACCTTC. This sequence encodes CASSQDYGTTNYGYTF.

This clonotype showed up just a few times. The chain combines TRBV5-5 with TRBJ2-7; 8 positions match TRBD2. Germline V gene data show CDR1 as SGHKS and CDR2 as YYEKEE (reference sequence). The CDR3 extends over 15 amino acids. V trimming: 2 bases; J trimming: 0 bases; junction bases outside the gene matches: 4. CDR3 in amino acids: CASSFTAGDSYEQYF. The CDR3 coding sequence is TGTGCCAGCAGCTTTACAGCGGGGGACTCCTACGAGCAGTACTTC.